Each of the 12 T cell receptor beta chains below was sequenced from the same sample in a study of T cells in Graves' hyperthyroidism and ophthalmopathy. Authors of the study amplified TCR beta CDR3 regions from RNA transcripts. The HTBI primer set was used in a first-round RT-PCR of the TCR CDR3. TCRdb re-called the multiplex PCR reads through MiXCR, storing one row per CDR3 protein. In the table there are around 540,000 distinct CDR3 sequences, roughly 15% of which are singletons. The sequencing input was blood. The receptors stem from a woman aged 30 to 39 with Graves' ophthalmopathy.

This clonotype was observed at least ten times. This chain links TRBV20-1 with TRBJ2-7; D is ambiguous. Germline CDR1 DFQATT, CDR2 SNEGSKA (reference sequence). V was cut by 3 bases and J by 4 bases, with 10 bases left in between. The CDR3 totals 12 residues. CDR3 nucleotide sequence: TGCAGTGCTAGCCTGGAGAGATACGAGCAGTACTTC. Its protein product is CSASLERYEQYF.

A few counts support this clonotype. Sequence at one end of the junction differs from germline and may be a read error. The rearrangement joins TRBV6-1 to TRBJ2-3, with 9 bases lining up with TRBD2. The CDR3 contains 13 residues. CDR1 and CDR2 from the germline V gene are MNHNS and SASEGT. Written as DNA, the CDR3 is TGTGCCGCGGCGGGGGGGAGCACAGATACGCAGTTTTTT. This sequence encodes CAAAGGSTDTQFF.

This clonotype was counted many times. This chain joins TRBV29-1 and TRBJ2-5; D may be TRBD1 or TRBD2 (5 bases each). This CDR3 is 12 amino acids long. Looked up from germline, CDR1 is SQVTM and CDR2 is ANQGSEA. Trimming left V 8 bases short and J 2 bases short, with 12 bases between. CDR3 sequence reads: CSIRDGQETQYF. The DNA of the CDR3 is TGCAGCATCCGGGACGGACAAGAGACCCAGTACTTC.

This clonotype turned up a few times. CDR3 region: CASSLIGAGELFF. In nucleotides, the CDR3 is TGCGCCAGCAGCTTGATAGGGGCCGGGGAGCTGTTTTTT. The V and J genes are TRBV5-1 and TRBJ2-2, with D tentatively TRBD1 (5 bases). CDR3 length equals 13 residues. Trimming pared 1 base from V and 6 bases from J, leaving 7 bases between. CDR1 is SGHRS, CDR2 YFSETQ, per germline.

The chain uses TRBV29-1 and TRBJ2-1; TRBD2 matches at 10 bases. The CDR3 spans 15 residues. The V and J ends lost 7 bases and 4 bases, in that order; junction bases with no gene match: 10. Germline V gives CDR1 SQVTM, CDR2 ANQGSEA. CDR3 in DNA: TGCAGCGCGGCACCTAGCGGGAGAGGTTACAATGAGCAGTTCTTC. Translation: CSAAPSGRGYNEQFF.

This clonotype was picked up a small number of times. The chain combines TRBV11-2 with TRBJ2-1; a possible D gene is TRBD2 (7 bases). From germline, CDR1 is SGHAT and CDR2 FQNNGV. This CDR3 contains 17 residues. V was shortened by 5 bases and J by 0 bases, with 17 bases between the two germline ends. The CDR3 spells CASSPSRGARSYNEQFF. DNA of the CDR3: TGTGCCAGCAGCCCGAGCCGGGGGGCCCGCTCCTACAATGAGCAGTTCTTC. The full variable domain, with the rest looked up from reference TRBV11-2 and TRBJ2-1, is EAGVAQSPRYKIIEKRQSVAFWCNPISGHATLYWYQQILGQGPKLLIQFQNNGVVDDSQLPKDRFSAERLKGVDSTLKIQPAKLEDSAVYLCASSPSRGARSYNEQFFGPGTRLTVL.

This clonotype was recorded only once. J is TRBJ1-5 and V is TRBV27; D not resolved. The CDR3 consists of 12 residues. The ends were cut back, 0 bases at V and 9 bases at J, with 6 bases in the middle. Germline lookup yields CDR1 MNHEY and CDR2 SMNVEV (reference sequence). The CDR3 DNA is TGTGCCAGCAGTTTATCAGGAGGGCCCCAGCATTTT. This gives the protein CASSLSGGPQHF.

The chain recombines TRBV29-1 with TRBJ2-3, with 7 positions matching TRBD2. The CDR3 is 14 residues long. V was clipped by 6 bases and J by 1 base; unmatched bases: 7. From germline, CDR1 is SQVTM and CDR2 ANQGSEA. CDR3 protein: CSVSRSGGTDTQYF. DNA for the CDR3: TGCAGCGTCTCGAGGAGCGGGGGCACAGATACGCAGTATTTT.

This clonotype was counted ten times or more. J is TRBJ1-5 and V is TRBV18; 8 bases map to TRBD1. The germline V gene encodes CDR1 KGHSH and CDR2 LQKENI. The CDR3 covers 17 residues. V shed 3 bases and J 3 bases; nucleotides not matched to a gene: 10. As DNA, the CDR3 is TGTGCCAGCTCACCGCAGACAGGGGCGATTCACAATCAGCCCCAGCATTTT. This sequence encodes CASSPQTGAIHNQPQHF. Based on the CDR3 plus reference TRBV18 and TRBJ1-5, the full variable domain is NAGVMQNPRHLVRRRGQEARLRCSPMKGHSHVYWYRQLPEEGLKFMVYLQKENIIDESGMPKERFSAEFPKEGPSILRIQQVVRGDSAAYFCASSPQTGAIHNQPQHFGDGTRLSIL.

This chain connects TRBV12-3 or TRBV12-4 to TRBJ2-5; D gene uncertain. The CDR3 spans 14 residues. V gave up 4 bases and J gave up 0 bases, with 9 bases separating them. The CDR3 DNA reads TGTGCCAGCAGTTCGTACGAAGACCAAGAGACCCAGTACTTC. It specifies CASSSYEDQETQYF.

This clonotype was counted only a few times. V usage is TRBV25-1 and J usage is TRBJ2-1; a weak D match, TRBD1 (5 bases). CDR1 MGHDK and CDR2 SYGVNS come from the germline V gene. The CDR3 extends over 16 amino acids. Trimming shortened V by 3 bases and J by 4 bases, and 16 bases separated the two germline ends. CDR3 protein: CASSEITRQQYNEQFF. The CDR3 DNA follows: TGTGCCAGCAGTGAGATCACTCGACAGCAATACAATGAGCAGTTCTTC.

This clonotype occurred a few times. The chain recombines TRBV6-5 with TRBJ2-2, with D unresolved. Per the germline V gene, CDR1 is MNHEY and CDR2 is SVGAGI. The V end lost 2 bases, the J end lost 4 bases, and 14 bases lay between the germline ends. The CDR3 length is 16 residues. The CDR3 sequence: CASSYPRLGITGELFF. The CDR3 DNA sequence: TGTGCCAGCAGTTACCCACGTTTAGGGATCACCGGGGAGCTGTTTTTT.